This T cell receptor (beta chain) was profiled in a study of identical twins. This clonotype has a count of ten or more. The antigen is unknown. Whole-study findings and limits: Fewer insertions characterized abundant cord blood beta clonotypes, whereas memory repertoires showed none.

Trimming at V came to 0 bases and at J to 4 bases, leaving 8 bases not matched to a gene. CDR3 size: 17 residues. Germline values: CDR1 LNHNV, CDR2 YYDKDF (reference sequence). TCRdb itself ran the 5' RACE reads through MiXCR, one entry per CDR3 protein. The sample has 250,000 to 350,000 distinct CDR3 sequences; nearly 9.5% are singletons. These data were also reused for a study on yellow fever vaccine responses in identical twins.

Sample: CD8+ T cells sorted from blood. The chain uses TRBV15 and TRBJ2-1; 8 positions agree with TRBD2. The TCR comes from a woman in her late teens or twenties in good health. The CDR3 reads CATSRDPASGYYNEQFF. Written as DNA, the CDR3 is TGTGCCACCAGCAGAGATCCGGCTAGCGGGTATTACAATGAGCAGTTCTTC.